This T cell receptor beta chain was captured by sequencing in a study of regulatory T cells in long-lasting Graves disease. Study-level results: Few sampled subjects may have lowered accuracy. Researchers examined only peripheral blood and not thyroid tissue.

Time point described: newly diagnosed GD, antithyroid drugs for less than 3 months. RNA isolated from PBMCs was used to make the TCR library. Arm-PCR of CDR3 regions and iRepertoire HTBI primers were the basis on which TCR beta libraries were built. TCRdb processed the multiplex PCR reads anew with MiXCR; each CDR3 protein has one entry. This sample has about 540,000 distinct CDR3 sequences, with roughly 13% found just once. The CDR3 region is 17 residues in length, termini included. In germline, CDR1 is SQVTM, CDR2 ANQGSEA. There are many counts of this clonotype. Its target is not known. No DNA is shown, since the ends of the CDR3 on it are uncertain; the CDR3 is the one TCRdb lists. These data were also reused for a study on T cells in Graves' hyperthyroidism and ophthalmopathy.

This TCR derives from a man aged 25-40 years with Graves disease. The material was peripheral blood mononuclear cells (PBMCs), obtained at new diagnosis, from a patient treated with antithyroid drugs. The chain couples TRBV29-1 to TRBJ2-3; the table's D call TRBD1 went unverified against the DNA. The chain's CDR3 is CSVEGFWRGGFTDTQYF.